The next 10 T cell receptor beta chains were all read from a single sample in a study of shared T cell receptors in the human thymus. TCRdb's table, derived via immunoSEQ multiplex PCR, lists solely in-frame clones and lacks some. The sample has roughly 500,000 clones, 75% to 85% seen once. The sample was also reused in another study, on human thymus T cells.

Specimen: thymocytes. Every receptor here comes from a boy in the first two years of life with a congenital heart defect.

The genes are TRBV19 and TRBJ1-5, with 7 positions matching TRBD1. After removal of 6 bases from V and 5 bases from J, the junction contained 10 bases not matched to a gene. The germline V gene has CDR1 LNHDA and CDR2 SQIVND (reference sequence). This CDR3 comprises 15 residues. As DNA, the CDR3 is TGTGCCAGTAGCCCCGCAGGGGGAGTCTATCAGCCCCAGCATTTT. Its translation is CASSPAGGVYQPQHF. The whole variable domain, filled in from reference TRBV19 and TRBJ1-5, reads DGGITQSPKYLFRKEGQNVTLSCEQNLNHDAMYWYRQDPGQGLRLIYYSQIVNDFQKGDIAEGYSVSREKKESFPLTVTSAQKNPTAFYLCASSPAGGVYQPQHFGDGTRLSIL.

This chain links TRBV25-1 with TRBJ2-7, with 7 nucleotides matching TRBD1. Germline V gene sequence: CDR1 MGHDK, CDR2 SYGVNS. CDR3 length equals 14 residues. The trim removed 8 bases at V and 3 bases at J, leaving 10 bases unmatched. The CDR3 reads CASAGTDPFYEQYF. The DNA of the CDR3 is TGTGCCAGCGCCGGGACAGACCCTTTCTACGAGCAGTACTTC.

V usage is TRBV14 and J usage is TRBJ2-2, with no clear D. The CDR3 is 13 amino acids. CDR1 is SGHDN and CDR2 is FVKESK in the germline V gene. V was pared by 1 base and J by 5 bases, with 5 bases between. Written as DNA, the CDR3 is TGTGCCAGCAGCCAAGGGCTGACCGGGGAGCTGTTTTTT. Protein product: CASSQGLTGELFF. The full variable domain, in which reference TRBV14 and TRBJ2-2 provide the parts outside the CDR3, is EAGVTQFPSHSVIEKGQTVTLRCDPISGHDNLYWYRRVMGKEIKFLLHFVKESKQDESGMPNNRFLAERTGGTYSTLKVQPAELEDSGVYFCASSQGLTGELFFGEGSRLTVL.

CDR3 region: CSVGVALSPRGGYTF. CDR3 DNA: TGCAGCGTTGGGGTTGCCCTAAGTCCCCGCGGAGGCTACACCTTC. This sequence joins TRBV29-1 and TRBJ1-2; D gene uncertain. The CDR3 is made up of 15 amino acids. Germline values: CDR1 SQVTM, CDR2 ANQGSEA. Trimming left V 4 bases short and J 8 bases short, with 23 bases between.

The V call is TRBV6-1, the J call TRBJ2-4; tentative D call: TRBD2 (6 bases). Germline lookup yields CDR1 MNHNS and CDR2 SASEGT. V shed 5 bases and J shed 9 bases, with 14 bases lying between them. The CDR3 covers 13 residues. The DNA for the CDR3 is TGTGCCAGCAGTTCTCTCCCCGGGAGCATTCAGTACTTC. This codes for CASSSLPGSIQYF.

The CDR3 coding sequence is TGCGCCAGCAGCTTGGCAACTAGGAATGAGCAGTTCTTC. Residues: CASSLATRNEQFF. V usage is TRBV5-1 and J usage is TRBJ2-1; D is perhaps TRBD2 (5 bases). Trimming pared 0 bases from V and 7 bases from J, leaving 8 bases between. The CDR3 totals 13 residues. From germline, CDR1 is SGHRS and CDR2 YFSETQ.

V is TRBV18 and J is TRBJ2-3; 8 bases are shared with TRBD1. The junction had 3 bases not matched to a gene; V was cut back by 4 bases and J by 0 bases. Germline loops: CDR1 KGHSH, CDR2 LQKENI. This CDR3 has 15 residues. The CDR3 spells CASSLWTGSTDTQYF. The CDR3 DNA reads TGTGCCAGCTCACTATGGACAGGGAGCACAGATACGCAGTATTTT.

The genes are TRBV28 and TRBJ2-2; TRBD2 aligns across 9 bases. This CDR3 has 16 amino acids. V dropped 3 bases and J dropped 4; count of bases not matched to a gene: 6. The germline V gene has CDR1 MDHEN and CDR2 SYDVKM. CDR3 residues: CASSLRREGGTGELFF. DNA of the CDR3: TGTGCCAGCAGTTTGAGGCGGGAGGGCGGCACCGGGGAGCTGTTTTTT.

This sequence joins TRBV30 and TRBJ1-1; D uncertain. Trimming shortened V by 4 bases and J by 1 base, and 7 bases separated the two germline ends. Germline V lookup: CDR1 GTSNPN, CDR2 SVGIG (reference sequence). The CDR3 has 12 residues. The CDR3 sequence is CAWTLPNTEAFF. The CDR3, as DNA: TGTGCCTGGACCCTTCCGAACACTGAAGCTTTCTTT.

DNA of the CDR3: TGTGCCAGCAGCCAGGGGCTCTCTGGGGCCAACGTCCTGACTTTC. Encoded protein: CASSQGLSGANVLTF. The chain recombines TRBV11-2 with TRBJ2-6, with TRBD1 as a possible D gene (6 bases). Trimming removed 5 bases from V and 0 bases from J, with 8 bases in between. CDR1 and CDR2 from the germline V gene are SGHAT and FQNNGV. The CDR3 totals 15 residues.